The T cell receptor beta chain under discussion was sequenced for a study of T cells in Graves' hyperthyroidism and ophthalmopathy. The trim removed 4 bases at V and 8 bases at J, leaving 9 bases unmatched. The CDR3 consists of 14 residues. Germline V lookup: CDR1 SNHLY, CDR2 FYNNEI. Authors of the study amplified TCR beta CDR3 regions from RNA transcripts. Carried out on the TCR CDR3, a first-round RT-PCR used the HTBI primer set. MiXCR, applied by TCRdb to the multiplex PCR reads, yields one record per CDR3 protein. The profile covers about 500,000 distinct CDR3 sequences, with 16% appearing a single time and about 18% taken by the ten largest. Participants, patients aged 18 to 65, had newly diagnosed hyperthyroidism with a duration under 2 months. This clonotype was recorded at least ten times.

The clonotype comes from a woman aged 18-30 years with Graves' hyperthyroidism. The sequencing input was blood. The V call is TRBV2, the J call TRBJ1-2; 8 positions match TRBD1. The CDR3: CASSAPMTGDGYTF. In DNA form, the CDR3 reads TGTGCCAGCAGTGCCCCAATGACAGGGGACGGCTACACCTTC.